Listed here are 24 T cell receptor beta chains from one sample, sequenced in a study of T cell responses to AZD1222 COVID-19 vaccine. Here immunoSEQ multiplex PCR was the method, and the copy in TCRdb shows in-frame clones only, minus some. The repertoire holds around 140,000 clones, with 85% to 95% as singletons. This specimen consisted of peripheral blood, obtained on day 0 of AZD1222 vaccination. The source of these receptors is an adult in good health.

The chain joins TRBV27 to TRBJ2-1, with D perhaps matching TRBD2 (6 bases). Germline CDR1 and CDR2: MNHEY and SMNVEV (reference sequence). This CDR3 contains 16 residues. Trimming took off 7 bases at V and 4 bases at J, with 20 bases between the two ends. For the CDR3, the DNA is TGTGCCAGCACCACCACTAGGGGAGGAGGGTACAATGAGCAGTTCTTC. The encoded protein is CASTTTRGGGYNEQFF.

The chain links TRBV28 to TRBJ1-4; perhaps TRBD1 as D (5 bases). The CDR3 runs to 17 residues. Germline values: CDR1 MDHEN, CDR2 SYDVKM. The V and J ends lost 8 bases and 0 bases respectively, with 19 bases between them. Written as DNA, the CDR3 is TGTGCCAGCTTCCGGGGGTCAGGGATCGCAACTAATGAAAAACTGTTTTTT. Residues: CASFRGSGIATNEKLFF.

The CDR3 spells CASSLEWGEQPQHF. The CDR3 coding sequence is TGCGCCAGCAGCTTGGAATGGGGGGAACAGCCCCAGCATTTT. The chain has TRBV5-1 and TRBJ1-5; tentatively, D is TRBD1 (5 bases). The V gene lost 0 bases and the J gene lost 7 bases, with 11 bases spanning the gap. CDR3 length equals 14 residues. Germline CDR1 and CDR2: SGHRS and YFSETQ.

V and J are TRBV11-1 and TRBJ2-1; D gene uncertain. This CDR3 has 13 amino acids. Germline V CDR1 and CDR2: SGHAT, FQDESV (reference sequence). Trimming took off 1 base at V and 7 bases at J, with 8 bases between the two ends. CDR3 DNA: TGTGCCAGCAGCTTAGTACCCGGGAATGAGCAGTTCTTC. It is translated as CASSLVPGNEQFF.

This chain links TRBV19 with TRBJ1-5, with unresolved D. V gave up 6 bases and J gave up 0 bases, with 6 bases separating them. Germline assignment: CDR1 LNHDA and CDR2 SQIVND (reference sequence). The CDR3 runs 13 residues. The CDR3 DNA sequence: TGTGCCAGTAGGGGTCATAGCAATCAGCCCCAGCATTTT. It codes for CASRGHSNQPQHF.

V is TRBV6-5 and J is TRBJ1-1; D may be TRBD1 (5 bases). V lost 0 bases, J lost 10 bases, and 15 bases lay in between. Germline-derived CDR1 and CDR2 are MNHEY and SVGAGI. The CDR3 is made up of 14 amino acids. This chain's CDR3 is CASSYSGGSVGAFF. In DNA, the CDR3 is TGTGCCAGCAGTTACTCGGGGGGGTCCGTTGGAGCTTTCTTT.

The chain joins TRBV20-1 to TRBJ2-7; 10 bases map to TRBD1. The CDR3 runs to 13 residues. Trimming removed 3 bases from V and 7 bases from J; junction bases left unmatched: 6. Per germline, CDR1 DFQATT and CDR2 SNEGSKA (reference sequence). The DNA of the CDR3 is TGCAGTGCTAGTCGACAGGGGGCGCGTGAGCAGTACTTC. As protein: CSASRQGAREQYF.

This rearrangement joins TRBV4-3 to TRBJ1-2; D remains ambiguous. Germline V gene sequence: CDR1 LGHNA, CDR2 YSLEER. Trimming stripped 0 bases from V and 7 bases from J, with 6 bases between. This CDR3 region has 12 residues. CDR3 sequence (DNA): TGCGCCAGCAGCCAAGATCGGAGTGGCTACACCTTC. Translated: CASSQDRSGYTF.

The chain carries TRBV3-1 (or the pseudogene TRBV3-2) and TRBJ2-1; D unclear. Germline CDR1 LGHDT, CDR2 YNNKEL (reference sequence). The length of the CDR3 is 12 residues. Trimming pared 2 bases from V and 7 bases from J, leaving 6 bases between. Here the CDR3 reads CASSQIPNEQFF. DNA of the CDR3: TGTGCCAGCAGCCAAATCCCTAATGAGCAGTTCTTC.

The chain couples TRBV19 to TRBJ1-5; 10 bases match TRBD1. The V gene end was trimmed by 7 bases and the J gene end by 4 bases; junction bases not matched to a gene: 4. The CDR3 covers 14 residues. The germline gives CDR1 LNHDA, CDR2 SQIVND (reference sequence). The chain's CDR3 is CASIRTGGNQPQHF. In DNA form, the CDR3 reads TGTGCCAGTATCCGGACAGGGGGTAATCAGCCCCAGCATTTT.

The V gene is TRBV11-2, the J gene TRBJ2-1; D call uncertain. CDR3 size: 15 residues. Trimming left V 7 bases short and J 5 bases short, with 18 bases between. Per the germline V gene, CDR1 is SGHAT and CDR2 is FQNNGV. CDR3 sequence reads: CASNVNPLVDNEQFF. The CDR3 DNA follows: TGTGCCAGCAATGTTAATCCCCTCGTGGACAATGAGCAGTTCTTC.

The chain employs TRBV28 and TRBJ1-3; TRBD1 is a possible D gene (5 bases). The CDR3 consists of 15 residues. With 1 base removed from V and 3 bases from J, the gap between germline ends came to 10 bases. Looked up from germline, CDR1 is MDHEN and CDR2 is SYDVKM. CDR3 region: CASSLSLGDGNTIYF. The CDR3 DNA sequence: TGTGCCAGCAGTTTATCATTAGGGGATGGAAACACCATATATTTT.

The chain is built from TRBV6-5 and TRBJ1-6; D is uncertain. The germline V gene encodes CDR1 MNHEY and CDR2 SVGAGI. Trimming shortened V by 2 bases and J by 9 bases, and 14 bases separated the two germline ends. This CDR3 comprises 15 residues. CDR3 bases: TGTGCCAGCAGTTACCGCGGCGTCCAAGGTTCACCCCTCCACTTT. It codes for CASSYRGVQGSPLHF.

The gene calls are TRBV7-6 and TRBJ1-1; 7 positions agree with TRBD1. Unmatched junction bases numbered 8, after V lost 0 bases and J lost 10 bases. Germline CDR1 and CDR2: SGHVS and FNYEAQ. This CDR3 comprises 14 residues. The CDR3 DNA follows: TGTGCCAGCAGCTTAGCTAGGAGGGGGCGGAGAGCTTTCTTT. This sequence encodes CASSLARRGRRAFF. The variable domain in full, with the rest retrieved from reference TRBV7-6 and TRBJ1-1, is GAGVSQSPRYKVTKRGQDVALRCDPISGHVSLYWYRQALGQGPEFLTYFNYEAQQDKSGLPNDRFSAERPEGSISTLTIQRTEQRDSAMYRCASSLARRGRRAFFGQGTRLTVV.

The chain couples TRBV28 to TRBJ1-5; D possibly corresponds to TRBD1 (5 bases). V lost 3 bases and J lost 10, with 10 bases in between. Germline V CDR1 and CDR2: MDHEN, SYDVKM. This CDR3 spans 12 amino acids. The CDR3 DNA sequence: TGTGCCAGCAGTTTGCCAGGGCAACCCCAGCATTTT. Its protein is CASSLPGQPQHF.

There are a few counts of this clone. V gene TRBV7-2 combines with J gene TRBJ1-1, with 7 nucleotides matching TRBD1. In germline, CDR1 is SGHTA, CDR2 FQGNSA. The CDR3 is 15 amino acids. J gave up 5 bases and V 5 bases, and 11 bases lay outside the gene matches. The CDR3: CASSAPGGGKTEAFF. As DNA, the CDR3 is TGTGCCAGCAGCGCTCCAGGGGGAGGGAAGACTGAAGCTTTCTTT.

The rearrangement uses TRBV30 and TRBJ2-7; 9 nucleotides match TRBD1. With V trimmed by 4 bases and J by 0 bases, 7 bases remained unmatched. The CDR3 extends over 15 amino acids. The V gene's germline CDR1 is GTSNPN and CDR2 SVGIG (reference sequence). CDR3 nucleotide sequence: TGTGCCTGGAATTTGGGACAGGGAAGCTCCTACGAGCAGTACTTC. Translating it yields CAWNLGQGSSYEQYF.

CDR3 sequence: CASSLELVDSPLHF. In DNA form, the CDR3 reads TGTGCCAGCAGCTTAGAACTGGTCGATTCACCCCTCCACTTT. The chain employs TRBV7-2 and TRBJ1-6; D remains ambiguous. The V gene's germline CDR1 is SGHTA and CDR2 FQGNSA. The CDR3 extends over 14 amino acids. V lost 1 base and J lost 8, with 9 bases in between.

This sequence joins TRBV6-6 and TRBJ2-1; 9 bases line up with TRBD1. The V segment lost 5 bases and the J segment 1 base; nucleotides outside the gene matches: 15. This CDR3 is built from 19 residues. Germline V gene sequence: CDR1 MNHNY, CDR2 SVGAGI (reference sequence). The CDR3 protein is CASSQRSGIGQGSYNEQFF. Here the CDR3 DNA reads TGTGCCAGCAGTCAAAGATCTGGGATCGGACAGGGGTCCTACAATGAGCAGTTCTTC.

The chain joins TRBV7-3 to TRBJ1-1; possibly TRBD1 for D (6 bases). V lost 5 bases to trimming and J lost 3 bases, with 13 bases between them. Germline lookup yields CDR1 SGHTA and CDR2 FQGTGA. CDR3 length: 14 residues. The CDR3 spells CASSPGKGDTEAFF. The CDR3 DNA follows: TGTGCCAGCAGCCCAGGAAAGGGGGACACTGAAGCTTTCTTT.

The rearrangement joins TRBV9 to TRBJ1-6; D is possibly TRBD1 (5 bases). The ends were cut back, 0 bases at V and 10 bases at J, with 17 bases in the middle. This CDR3 comprises 16 residues. Per germline, CDR1 SGDLS and CDR2 YYNGEE. The CDR3 sequence: CASSVGPGLFGSPLHF. In DNA form, the CDR3 reads TGTGCCAGCAGCGTAGGTCCGGGACTCTTCGGGTCACCCCTCCACTTT. The full variable domain, rest sourced from reference TRBV9 and TRBJ1-6, is DSGVTQTPKHLITATGQRVTLRCSPRSGDLSVYWYQQSLDQGLQFLIQYYNGEERAKGNILERFSAQQFPDLHSELNLSSLELGDSALYFCASSVGPGLFGSPLHFGNGTRLTVT.

V is TRBV28 and J is TRBJ2-2; D perhaps matches TRBD1 (6 bases). The CDR3 is made up of 14 amino acids. Germline values: CDR1 MDHEN, CDR2 SYDVKM. V shed 6 bases and J shed 1 base, with 9 bases lying between them. In DNA form, the CDR3 reads TGTGCCAGCAGGAAGACAGGGAACACCGGGGAGCTGTTTTTT. Its translation is CASRKTGNTGELFF.

This rearrangement joins TRBV25-1 to TRBJ2-7; D gene unclear. The V gene lost 1 base and the J gene lost 6 bases, with 7 bases spanning the gap. CDR3 length: 12 amino acids. Germline-derived CDR1 and CDR2 are MGHDK and SYGVNS. In DNA form, the CDR3 reads TGTGCCAGCAGTGAATCCTGGGGCGAGCAGTACTTC. The encoded protein is CASSESWGEQYF.

V usage is TRBV18 and J usage is TRBJ2-2, with D tentatively TRBD2 (6 bases). Trimming took 3 bases from V and 0 from J, leaving 8 bases between them. CDR3 size: 15 residues. Germline lookup yields CDR1 KGHSH and CDR2 LQKENI. CDR3 region: CASSPLAPNTGELFF. DNA for the CDR3: TGTGCCAGCTCACCCCTAGCGCCGAACACCGGGGAGCTGTTTTTT.